This TCR beta chain was sequenced for a study of blood T cell repertoires in COVID-19. Study as a whole: COVID-19 samples collected from the United States, Italy and Spain covered acute and convalescent phases.

Authors' data handling: Nucleated cell counts were estimated from reference gene primer amplification. Measured with immunoSEQ multiplex PCR; TCRdb has only the in-frame clones, and not every one. Clone size and V and J calls were adopted from that table, with D and trimming inferred from the DNA. Among 380,000 or so clones listed, around 87% were seen once. Germline V gives CDR1 MGHRA, CDR2 YSYEKL. The length of the CDR3 is 17 residues. V was pared by 2 bases and J by 2 bases, with 9 bases of the junction left unmatched. Participants were aged about 18 to 100 years from about two dozen US areas. Researchers sorted participants into cohorts using their self-reported clinical history.

This chain uses TRBV4-1 with TRBJ1-5, with TRBD1 matching 7 bases. This receptor was identified in a man aged 30-40 years who had recovered from COVID-19. The material sequenced was PBMCs or T cells enriched from blood (not recorded which). The DNA of the CDR3 is TGCGCCAGCAGCCAACGGATCGGGACAGTTGGCAATCAGCCCCAGCATTTT. This encodes CASSQRIGTVGNQPQHF.